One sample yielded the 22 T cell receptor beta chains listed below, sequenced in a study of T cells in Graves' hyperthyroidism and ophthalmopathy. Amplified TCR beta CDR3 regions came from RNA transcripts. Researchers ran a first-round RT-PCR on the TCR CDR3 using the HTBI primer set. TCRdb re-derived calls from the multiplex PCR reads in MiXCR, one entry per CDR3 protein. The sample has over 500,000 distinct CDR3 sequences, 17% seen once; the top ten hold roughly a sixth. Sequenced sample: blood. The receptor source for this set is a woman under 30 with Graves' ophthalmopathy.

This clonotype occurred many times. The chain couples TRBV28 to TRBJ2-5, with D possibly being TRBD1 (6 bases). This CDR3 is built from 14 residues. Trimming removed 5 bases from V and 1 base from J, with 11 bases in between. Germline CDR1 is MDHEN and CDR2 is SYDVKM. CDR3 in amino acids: CASSATGSQETQYF. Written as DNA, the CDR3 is TGTGCCAGCAGTGCTACAGGGTCCCAAGAGACCCAGTACTTC.

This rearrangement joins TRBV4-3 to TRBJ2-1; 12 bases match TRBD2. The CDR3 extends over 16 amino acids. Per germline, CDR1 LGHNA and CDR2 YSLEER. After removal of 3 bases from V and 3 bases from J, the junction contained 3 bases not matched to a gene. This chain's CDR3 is CASSQQGLAGYNEQFF. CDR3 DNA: TGCGCCAGCAGCCAGCAGGGACTAGCGGGCTACAATGAGCAGTTCTTC.

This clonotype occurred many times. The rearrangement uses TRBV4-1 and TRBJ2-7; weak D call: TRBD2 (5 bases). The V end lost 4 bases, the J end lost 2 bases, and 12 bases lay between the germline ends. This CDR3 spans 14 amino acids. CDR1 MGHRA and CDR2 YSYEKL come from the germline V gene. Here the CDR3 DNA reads TGCGCCAGCAGCCCAGAGAGGGTGGCCTACGAGCAGTACTTC. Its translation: CASSPERVAYEQYF.

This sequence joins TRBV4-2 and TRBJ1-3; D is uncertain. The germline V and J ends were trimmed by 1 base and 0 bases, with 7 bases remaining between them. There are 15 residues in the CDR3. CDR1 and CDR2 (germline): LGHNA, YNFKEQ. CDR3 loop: CASSQAGRSGNTIYF. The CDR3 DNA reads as TGTGCCAGCAGCCAAGCCGGACGCTCTGGAAACACCATATATTTT.

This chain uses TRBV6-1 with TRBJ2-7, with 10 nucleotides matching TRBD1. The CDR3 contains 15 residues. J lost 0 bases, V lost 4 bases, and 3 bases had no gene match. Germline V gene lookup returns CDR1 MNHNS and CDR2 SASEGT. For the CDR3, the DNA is TGTGCCAGCAGTGCCGGGACAGGGGACTCCTACGAGCAGTACTTC. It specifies CASSAGTGDSYEQYF.

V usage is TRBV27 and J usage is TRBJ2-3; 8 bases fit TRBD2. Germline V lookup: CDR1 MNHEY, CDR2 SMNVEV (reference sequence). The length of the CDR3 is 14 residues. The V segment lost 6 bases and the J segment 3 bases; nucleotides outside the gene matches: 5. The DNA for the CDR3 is TGTGCCAGCAGCTTAATAGCGGGAACAGATACGCAGTATTTT. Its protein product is CASSLIAGTDTQYF.

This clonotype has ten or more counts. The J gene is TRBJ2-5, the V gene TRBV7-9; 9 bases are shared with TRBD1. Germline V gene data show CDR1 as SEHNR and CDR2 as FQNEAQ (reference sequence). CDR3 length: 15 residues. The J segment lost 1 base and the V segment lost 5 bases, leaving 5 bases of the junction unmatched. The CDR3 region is CASSLTDRGQETQYF. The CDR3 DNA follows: TGTGCCAGCAGCCTAACGGACAGGGGCCAAGAGACCCAGTACTTC.

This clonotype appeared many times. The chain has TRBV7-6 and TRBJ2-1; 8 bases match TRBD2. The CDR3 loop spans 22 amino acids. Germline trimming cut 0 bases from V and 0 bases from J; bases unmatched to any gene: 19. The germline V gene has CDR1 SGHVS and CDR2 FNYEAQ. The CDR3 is CASSLALVVREADASSYNEQFF. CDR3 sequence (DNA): TGTGCCAGCAGCTTAGCGCTAGTAGTGCGGGAGGCGGATGCGAGCTCCTACAATGAGCAGTTCTTC.

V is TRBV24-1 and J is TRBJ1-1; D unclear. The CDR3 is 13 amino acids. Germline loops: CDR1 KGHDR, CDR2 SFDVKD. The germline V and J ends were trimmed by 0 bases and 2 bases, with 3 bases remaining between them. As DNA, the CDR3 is TGTGCCACCAGTGATTTGTACAACACTGAAGCTTTCTTT. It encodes CATSDLYNTEAFF.

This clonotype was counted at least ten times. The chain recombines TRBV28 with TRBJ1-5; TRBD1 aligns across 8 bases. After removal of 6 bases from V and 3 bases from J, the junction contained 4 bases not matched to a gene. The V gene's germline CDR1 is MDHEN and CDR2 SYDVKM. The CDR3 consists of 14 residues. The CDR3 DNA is TGTGCCAGCAGACTGACAGGGGACAATCAGCCCCAGCATTTT. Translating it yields CASRLTGDNQPQHF.

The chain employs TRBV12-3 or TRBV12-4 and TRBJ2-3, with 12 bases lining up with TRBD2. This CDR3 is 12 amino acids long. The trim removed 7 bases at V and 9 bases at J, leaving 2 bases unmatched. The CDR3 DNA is TGTGCCAGCACTAGCGGGAGGGCCACGCAGTATTTT. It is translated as CASTSGRATQYF.

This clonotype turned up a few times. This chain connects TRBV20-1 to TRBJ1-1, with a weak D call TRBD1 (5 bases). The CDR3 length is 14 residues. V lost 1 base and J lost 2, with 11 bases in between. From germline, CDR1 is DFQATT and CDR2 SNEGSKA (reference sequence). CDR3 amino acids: CSARAPGPNTEAFF. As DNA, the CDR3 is TGCAGTGCTAGAGCCCCGGGGCCCAACACTGAAGCTTTCTTT.

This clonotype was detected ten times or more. The CDR3 loop is CASSLTQGVGSTDTQYF. The CDR3 DNA reads TGCGCCAGCAGCTTAACACAGGGCGTGGGAAGCACAGATACGCAGTATTTT. The chain joins TRBV5-1 to TRBJ2-3; weak D call: TRBD1 (6 bases). V was trimmed by 2 bases and J by 0 bases, leaving 16 bases between them. The CDR3 is 17 residues long. Germline CDR1 is SGHRS and CDR2 is YFSETQ. The full variable domain, completed using reference TRBV5-1 and TRBJ2-3, is KAGVTQTPRYLIKTRGQQVTLSCSPISGHRSVSWYQQTPGQGLQFLFEYFSETQRNKGNFPGRFSGRQFSNSRSEMNVSTLELGDSALYLCASSLTQGVGSTDTQYFGPGTRLTVL.

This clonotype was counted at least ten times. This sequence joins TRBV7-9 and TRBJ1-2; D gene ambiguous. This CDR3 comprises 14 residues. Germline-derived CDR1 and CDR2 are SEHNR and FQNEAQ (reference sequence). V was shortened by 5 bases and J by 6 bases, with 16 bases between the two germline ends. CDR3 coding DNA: TGTGCCAGCAGCGTTCTAGGGAAGCCCCATGGCTACACCTTC. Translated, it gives CASSVLGKPHGYTF.

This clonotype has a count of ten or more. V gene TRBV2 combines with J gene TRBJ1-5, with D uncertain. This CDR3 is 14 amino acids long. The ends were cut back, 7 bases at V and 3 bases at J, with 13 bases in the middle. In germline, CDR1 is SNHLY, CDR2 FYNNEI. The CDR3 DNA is TGTGCCAGCAACCTGGGCGGGGACAATCAGCCCCAGCATTTT. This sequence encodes CASNLGGDNQPQHF.

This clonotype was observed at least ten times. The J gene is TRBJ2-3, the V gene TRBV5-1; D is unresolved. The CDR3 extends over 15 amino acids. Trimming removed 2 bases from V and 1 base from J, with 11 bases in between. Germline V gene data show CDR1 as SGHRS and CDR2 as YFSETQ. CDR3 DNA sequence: TGCGCCAGCAGCTTAGGAATTCATGGCACAGATACGCAGTATTTT. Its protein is CASSLGIHGTDTQYF. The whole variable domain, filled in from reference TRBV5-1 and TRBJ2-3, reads KAGVTQTPRYLIKTRGQQVTLSCSPISGHRSVSWYQQTPGQGLQFLFEYFSETQRNKGNFPGRFSGRQFSNSRSEMNVSTLELGDSALYLCASSLGIHGTDTQYFGPGTRLTVL.

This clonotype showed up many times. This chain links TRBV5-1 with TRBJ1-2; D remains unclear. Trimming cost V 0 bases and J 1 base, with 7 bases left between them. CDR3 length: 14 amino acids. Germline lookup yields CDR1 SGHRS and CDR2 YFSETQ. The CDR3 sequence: CASSLEASNYGYTF. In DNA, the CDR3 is TGCGCCAGCAGCTTGGAGGCCAGTAACTATGGCTACACCTTC.

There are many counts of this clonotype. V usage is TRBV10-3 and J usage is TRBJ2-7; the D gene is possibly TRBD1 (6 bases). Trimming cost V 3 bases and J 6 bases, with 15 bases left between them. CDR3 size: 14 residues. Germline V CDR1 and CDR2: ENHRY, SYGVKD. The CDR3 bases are TGTGCCATCAGTGACAGGGGATTAACCAGCGAGCAGTACTTC. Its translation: CAISDRGLTSEQYF.

The CDR3 DNA is TGCGCCAGCAGCCCCGGGACAGGGGATTCCATCGAGCAGTACTTC. Its translation is CASSPGTGDSIEQYF. J is TRBJ2-7 and V is TRBV5-1; 10 positions match TRBD1. The CDR3 covers 15 residues. V gave up 4 bases and J gave up 6 bases; unmatched junction bases: 10. Germline lookup yields CDR1 SGHRS and CDR2 YFSETQ.

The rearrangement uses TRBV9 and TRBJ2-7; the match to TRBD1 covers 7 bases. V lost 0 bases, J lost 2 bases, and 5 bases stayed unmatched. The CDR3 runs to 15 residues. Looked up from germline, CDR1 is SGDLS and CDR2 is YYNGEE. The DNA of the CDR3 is TGTGCCAGCAGCGTAGGAGGGGGCGGCACCTACGAGCAGTACTTC. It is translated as CASSVGGGGTYEQYF. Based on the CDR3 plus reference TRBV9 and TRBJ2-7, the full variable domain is DSGVTQTPKHLITATGQRVTLRCSPRSGDLSVYWYQQSLDQGLQFLIQYYNGEERAKGNILERFSAQQFPDLHSELNLSSLELGDSALYFCASSVGGGGTYEQYFGPGTRLTVT.

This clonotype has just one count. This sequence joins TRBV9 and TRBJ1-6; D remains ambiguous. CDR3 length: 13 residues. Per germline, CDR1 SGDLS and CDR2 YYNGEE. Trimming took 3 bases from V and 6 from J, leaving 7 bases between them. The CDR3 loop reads CASSDVGNSPLHF. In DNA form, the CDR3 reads TGTGCCAGCAGCGATGTAGGTAATTCACCCCTCCACTTT.

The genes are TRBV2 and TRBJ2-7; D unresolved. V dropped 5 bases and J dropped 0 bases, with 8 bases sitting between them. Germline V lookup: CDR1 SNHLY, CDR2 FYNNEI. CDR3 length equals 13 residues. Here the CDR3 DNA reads TGTGCCAGCAGTCCAGCGAGCTCCTACGAGCAGTACTTC. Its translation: CASSPASSYEQYF.